This is a list of T cell receptor beta chains from one sample in a study of blood T cell repertoires in COVID-19. The data were produced by immunoSEQ multiplex PCR, yet TCRdb's version contains in-frame clones alone and is incomplete. The data contain 210,000 or so clones, around 92% of them seen just once; the ten biggest clones take up approximately 1.2%. The sample taken for sequencing was peripheral blood. The origin of the receptors is a man aged 25 to 40 with acute or convalescent COVID-19. The CDR3 runs from the conserved cysteine through the conserved F or W. D genes are given only for firm matches. A clone size is listed for some rows: how often the clone was seen (once, few, many), or a class if it is expanded.

clone size	J gene	D gene	V gene	CDR3 DNA	CDR3 protein
.	TRBJ2-2	.	TRBV28	TGTGCCAGCGCGACCCTGGGGGGAAGCCGGCTGTTTTTT	CASATLGGSRLFF
.	TRBJ2-3	.	TRBV12-3/TRBV12-4	TGTGCCAGCTGGCCCGGCGGGTTACCCACGCAGTATTTT	CASWPGGLPTQYF
.	TRBJ2-7	TRBD2	TRBV5-1	TGCGCCAGCAGCTTGGAAGGTAGCGGGAGCTCCTACGAGCAGTACTTC	CASSLEGSGSSYEQYF
.	TRBJ2-7	.	TRBV7-9	TGTGCCAGCAGCCCCAGGACAGCCTACGAGCAGTACTTC	CASSPRTAYEQYF
.	TRBJ2-5	TRBD2	TRBV4-2	TGTGCCAGCAGCCGAGCGGGAGCCGAAGAGACCCAGTACTTC	CASSRAGAEETQYF
.	TRBJ2-7	TRBD2	TRBV18	TGTGCCAGCTCCCTGAGCGGGAGTCCCTACGAGCAGTACTTC	CASSLSGSPYEQYF
.	TRBJ2-7	.	TRBV2	TGTGCCAGCGCGGTTGTCCAATCCGAGCAGTACTTC	CASAVVQSEQYF
.	TRBJ1-1	.	TRBV4-2	TGTGCCAGCAGCCAGGGGGGTAATCTGCTATCGAACACTGAAGCTTTCTTT	CASSQGGNLLSNTEAFF
.	TRBJ2-3	.	TRBV6-1	TGTGCCAGCAGTGATTACGCACAAGGAGGGCAGTATTTT	CASSDYAQGGQYF
.	TRBJ2-2	TRBD2	TRBV28	TGTGCCAGCACCAGCCTAGGACTAGCGACCGGGGAGCTGTTTTTT	CASTSLGLATGELFF
once	TRBJ2-7	.	TRBV2	TGTGCCAGCAGTGGACTAGGTTACCAATACGAGCAGTACTTC	CASSGLGYQYEQYF
.	TRBJ2-5	TRBD2	TRBV2	TGTGCCAGCAGGTCACCCACCAGCGGGAGTACTGAGACCCAGTACTTC	CASRSPTSGSTETQYF
.	TRBJ1-2	TRBD1	TRBV30	TGTGCCTCGACAGGAGGGGACAGGGCCTATGGCTACACCTTC	CASTGGDRAYGYTF
.	TRBJ1-3	.	TRBV27	TGTGCCAGCAGTTTCGGGAGGACTGGAAACACCATATATTTT	CASSFGRTGNTIYF
few	TRBJ1-5	.	TRBV28	TGTGCCAGCAGTTTTGGTCGCAGGGGTGGCAATCAGCCCCAGCATTTT	CASSFGRRGGNQPQHF
.	TRBJ2-3	TRBD2	TRBV28	TGTGCCAGCAGTTCCGGGACTAGAACCACAGATACGCAGTATTTT	CASSSGTRTTDTQYF